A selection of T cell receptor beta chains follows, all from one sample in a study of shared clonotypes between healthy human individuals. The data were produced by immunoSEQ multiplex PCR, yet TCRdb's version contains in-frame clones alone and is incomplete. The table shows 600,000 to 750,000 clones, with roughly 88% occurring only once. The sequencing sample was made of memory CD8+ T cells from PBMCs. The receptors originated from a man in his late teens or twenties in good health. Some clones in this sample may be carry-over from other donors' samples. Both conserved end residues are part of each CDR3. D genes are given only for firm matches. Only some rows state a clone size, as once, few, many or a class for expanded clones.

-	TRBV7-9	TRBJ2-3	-	TGTGCCAGCAGCCACCAGCTAGTTGGGAGCCTTTACACAGATACGCAGTATTTT	CASSHQLVGSLYTDTQYF
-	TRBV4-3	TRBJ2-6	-	TGCGCCAGCAGCCAAGATTTCGTCAGGGGAGCTGGGGCCAACGTCCTGACTTTC	CASSQDFVRGAGANVLTF
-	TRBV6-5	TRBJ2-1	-	TGTGCCAGCAGTTACACTAAGAAAGGGAATGAGCAGTTCTTC	CASSYTKKGNEQFF
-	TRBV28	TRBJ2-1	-	TGTGCCAGCAGCCCGAAGACAGATTACAATGAGCAGTTCTTC	CASSPKTDYNEQFF
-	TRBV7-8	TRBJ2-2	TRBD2	TGTGCCAGCAGCGTACAACTAAGGAGCGGGGTGCTGGCCGGGGAGCTGTTTTTT	CASSVQLRSGVLAGELFF
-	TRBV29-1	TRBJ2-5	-	TGCAGCGTTGATTCCCGGCAGAGAGAGACCCAGTACTTC	CSVDSRQRETQYF
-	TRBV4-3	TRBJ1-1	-	TGCGCCAGCAGCCAAGGACTAGGTCAGAACACTGAAGCTTTCTTT	CASSQGLGQNTEAFF
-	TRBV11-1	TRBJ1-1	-	TGTGCCAGCAGCTTAGCCGAGGGTGAGACTGAAGCTTTCTTT	CASSLAEGETEAFF
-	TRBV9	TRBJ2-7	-	TGTGCCAGCACACCTCGAGCGGGTGGAACCTACGAGCAGTACTTC	CASTPRAGGTYEQYF
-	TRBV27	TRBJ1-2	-	TGTGCCAGCAGTTATGGATTTAACTATGGCTACACCTTC	CASSYGFNYGYTF
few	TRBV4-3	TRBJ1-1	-	TGCGCCAGCAGCCAAGTAGGTGGGAGTACTGAAGCTTTCTTT	CASSQVGGSTEAFF
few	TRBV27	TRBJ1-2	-	TGTGCCAGCAGTTCTCTCGGCTTGCGATATGGCTACACCTTC	CASSSLGLRYGYTF